Listed below are T cell receptor beta chains from one sample, sequenced in a study of cytomegalovirus exposure and HLA in healthy donors. Sequenced by immunoSEQ multiplex PCR; TCRdb stores in-frame clones only, minus some. The table has about 160,000 clones, about 96% seen once. Sequencing was performed on PBMCs. These TCRs come from a woman aged 18-30 years in good health and CMV-seronegative. Each CDR3 is given with its conserved first and last residue. The order of the fields is J gene, V gene, clone size, D gene, CDR3 DNA, CDR3 protein. A D gene is named only where the DNA matches it firmly. Clone size is shown for a subset of rows, as once, few, many or a class of expanded clone.

TRBJ2-2,TRBV7-3,NA,TRBD1,TGTGCCAGCAGCGGTCAGGGTAGGACAGGGAGGAACACCGGGGAGCTGTTTTTT,CASSGQGRTGRNTGELFF
TRBJ2-7,TRBV6-6,NA,NA,TGTGCCAGCAGATTACTCTATCGGGGGGAGCAGTACTTC,CASRLLYRGEQYF
TRBJ1-1,TRBV27,NA,NA,TGTGCCAGCAGTTTAACAGGGAGCGCTTGGACTGAAGCTTTCTTT,CASSLTGSAWTEAFF
TRBJ2-3,TRBV9,NA,NA,TGTGCCAGCAGCACACAGGGTCAACCAACAGATACGCAGTATTTT,CASSTQGQPTDTQYF
TRBJ2-3,TRBV29-1,NA,NA,TGCAGCGTTGAAGAGGCCTCCAGGGGGGCAGATACGCAGTATTTT,CSVEEASRGADTQYF
TRBJ2-5,TRBV5-1,NA,NA,TGCGCCAGCAGCTTCGGTTCAGGGCCCCAAGAGACCCAGTACTTC,CASSFGSGPQETQYF
TRBJ2-1,TRBV4-3,NA,TRBD1,TGCGCCAGCAGCCAAGATGGCGGGACAGGGTTGAGTGAGCAGTTCTTC,CASSQDGGTGLSEQFF
TRBJ2-2,TRBV28,NA,NA,TGTGCCAGCACCCGACAGAGGAAGGACACCGGGGAGCTGTTTTTT,CASTRQRKDTGELFF
TRBJ2-3,TRBV5-1,NA,TRBD2,TGCGCCAGCCGCTTTGGCGGGGGATCAGATACGCAGTATTTT,CASRFGGGSDTQYF
TRBJ2-7,TRBV7-2,NA,TRBD1,TGTGCCAGCAGCTTAAACACCTCGGATGGACAGGGTAGCTACGAGCAGTACTTC,CASSLNTSDGQGSYEQYF
TRBJ1-1,TRBV10-3,NA,TRBD1,TGTGCCATCAGGAGACAGGGATTTGGGCTCTTGGACACTGAAGCTTTCTTT,CAIRRQGFGLLDTEAFF
TRBJ2-1,TRBV27,NA,TRBD1,TGTGCCAGCCATCGGGACAGGGTATCCAATGAGCAGTTCTTC,CASHRDRVSNEQFF
TRBJ1-2,TRBV4-3,NA,NA,TGCGCCAGCAGCCACCACGGGAACAGGGTAATCAATTCCTATGGCTACACCTTC,CASSHHGNRVINSYGYTF
TRBJ1-4,TRBV5-1,once,NA,TGCGCCAGCAGCTCCACCCCGGCTAATGAAAAACTGTTTTTT,CASSSTPANEKLFF
TRBJ2-3,TRBV4-3,NA,NA,TGCGCCAGCAGCCGAAACAGGGTTAGCAATACGCAGTATTTT,CASSRNRVSNTQYF
TRBJ2-5,TRBV5-6,once,NA,TGTGCCAGCAGCCAAACCCTGGCGGGCGTGAAGACCCAGTACTTC,CASSQTLAGVKTQYF
TRBJ1-2,TRBV6-5,once,NA,TGTGCCAGCAGTCCCTACCAGGGAACTACCTATGGCTACACCTTC,CASSPYQGTTYGYTF
TRBJ1-2,TRBV12-5,NA,NA,TGTGCTAGTGGTTTGGTAGTTTGCAGTGTATATGGCTACACCTTC,CASGLVVCSVYGYTF
TRBJ1-1,TRBV7-6,NA,NA,TGTGCCAGCAGCCCGGGAGATAAAGGACGCTTGGTTGAAGCTTTCTTT,CASSPGDKGRLVEAFF
TRBJ1-6,TRBV7-9,NA,NA,TGTGCCAGCAGCCCACTCCGGTCAGGGGAACCCCTCCACTTT,CASSPLRSGEPLHF
TRBJ1-3,TRBV7-9,NA,TRBD1,TGTGCCAGCAGCCGACAGGGAGGAGGCACCATATATTTT,CASSRQGGGTIYF
TRBJ2-4,TRBV12-5,NA,NA,TGTGCTAGTGGTTTGGACAGGGTGAAAAACATTCAGTACTTC,CASGLDRVKNIQYF
TRBJ2-5,TRBV15,NA,TRBD1,TGTGCCACCAGCAGAGGAGGGGGCAGCCAAGAGACCCAGTACTTC,CATSRGGGSQETQYF
TRBJ1-5,TRBV19,NA,NA,TGTGCCTCAAGGTCCGATCCAACGGGTCAGCCCCAGCATTTT,CASRSDPTGQPQHF
TRBJ1-5,TRBV19,NA,NA,TGTGCCAGTAGTATGCCGGGACTCGGAATCGATCAGCCCCAGCATTTT,CASSMPGLGIDQPQHF
TRBJ2-2,TRBV9,NA,TRBD2,TGTGCCAGCAGCGTAGGACTAGCGGGCACCGGGGAGCTGTTTTTT,CASSVGLAGTGELFF
TRBJ2-7,TRBV7-6,NA,TRBD2,TGTGCCAGCAGCCAACTAGCGGGGGGGCTCCACGAGCAGTACTTC,CASSQLAGGLHEQYF
TRBJ1-1,TRBV13,NA,TRBD1,TGTGCCAGCAGCTTAGGCTGGACAGGGGAAGGGAACACTGAAGCTTTCTTT,CASSLGWTGEGNTEAFF
TRBJ2-1,TRBV25-1,NA,TRBD2,TGTGCCAGCAGAGAGACCGGGGGGAATGAGCAGTTCTTC,CASRETGGNEQFF
TRBJ2-7,TRBV6-1,once,NA,TGTGCCAGCAGTGAAGAAAACCCCCGCGACGAGCAGTACTTC,CASSEENPRDEQYF
TRBJ2-7,TRBV6-5,NA,NA,TGTGCCAGCAGTTACGGTTCAGGGCGTACCTACGAGCAGTACTTC,CASSYGSGRTYEQYF
TRBJ1-1,TRBV7-8,once,NA,TGTGCCAGCAGCTTAGCGGTGGGGAGGGCTGAAGCTTTCTTT,CASSLAVGRAEAFF
TRBJ2-7,TRBV23-1,NA,NA,TGCGCCAGCCTTTGGCGACCTAGGGACACTGCCTACGAGCAGTACTTC,CASLWRPRDTAYEQYF
TRBJ1-1,TRBV30,NA,TRBD1,TGTGCCTGGAGTAAGGGAGACAGGGTAAACACTGAAGCTTTCTTT,CAWSKGDRVNTEAFF
TRBJ1-4,TRBV7-2,NA,NA,TGTGCCAGCAGCCCCAGGGTGACTAATGAAAAACTGTTTTTT,CASSPRVTNEKLFF
TRBJ1-1,TRBV7-2,NA,NA,TGTGCCAGCAGCTTCGGGGGGAACACTGAAGCTTTCTTT,CASSFGGNTEAFF
TRBJ1-6,TRBV2,NA,NA,TGTGCCAGCAGTGATATCTCACCCCTCCACTTT,CASSDISPLHF
TRBJ2-2,TRBV27,NA,NA,TGTGCCAGCAGTTTAGAGGGATCCCGACGAAGCGGGGAGCTGTTTTTT,CASSLEGSRRSGELFF
TRBJ2-5,TRBV7-9,NA,TRBD2,TGTGCCAGCAGTCTCCCCCACTCTAGCGGGTACCAAGAGACCCAGTACTTC,CASSLPHSSGYQETQYF
TRBJ2-1,TRBV4-3,NA,TRBD1,TGCGCCAGCAGCCAGGGTAAGTCATCAGGGGGACGCGACTACAATGAGCAGTTCTTC,CASSQGKSSGGRDYNEQFF
TRBJ1-2,TRBV7-3,NA,TRBD1,TGTGCCAGCACCCCTCGCCCGGACAGGGACTTGGGTGGCTACACCTTC,CASTPRPDRDLGGYTF